The entry that follows covers one TCR beta chain sequence. This record comes from a study of control samples from healthy donors and cancer patients. Using immunoSEQ multiplex PCR, the repertoire was profiled, and TCRdb retains in-frame clones only, with some absent. Among 60,000 to 75,000 clones listed, approximately 84% were seen once. The germline V gene has CDR1 SQVTM and CDR2 ANQGSEA. There are 11 residues in the CDR3. V lost 7 bases and J 9 bases, leaving 13 bases between the germline ends. This clonotype was sampled from a man aged 50 to 59 in good health. What was sequenced was blood. The chain uses TRBV29-1 and TRBJ2-1; perhaps TRBD2 as D (6 bases). The CDR3 bases are TGCAGCGGAACTAGCAGGTCTGAGCAGTTCTTC. This gives the protein CSGTSRSEQFF.